This T cell receptor (beta chain) was documented in a study of T cells in Graves' hyperthyroidism and ophthalmopathy (dated by TCRdb to about 2019). For the wider study: Peripheral blood was sampled at the time of initial diagnosis, prior to any treatment. An independent validation cohort of under 20 hyperthyroidism patients and 15 or so patients who later progressed to ophthalmopathy tested prospective prediction of ophthalmopathy. To identify distinguishing TCR V-J signatures, a discovery cohort of around 98 patients was used, comprising approximately 40 with Graves' ophthalmopathy and 57 with stable Graves' hyperthyroidism. The approximately 100 discovery patients were divided at random into training and test sets in a 7:3 ratio. The paper reports TCR Vbeta CDR3 sequencing of over 130 peripheral blood samples: approximately 43 ophthalmopathy, fewer than 85 hyperthyroidism and approximately 17 progressor patients. Following sampling, methimazole starting at 30 mg daily was given to hyperthyroidism patients, and high-dose intravenous methylprednisolone was given to ophthalmopathy patients. The study also compared thyroid tissue and blood T-cell repertoires from several Graves' hyperthyroidism patients. The study at large found these results: A model built on a 13 V-J signature distinguished ophthalmopathy from stable hyperthyroidism, reaching roughly 88% sensitivity and approximately 81% specificity in cross-validation and 80%/75% in testing. Sample size was not statistically predetermined, and blinding of investigators to group allocation was not performed. Most expanded thyroid clonotypes (frequency above 0.001) were also found in blood, which suggests that blood repertoires may mirror thyroid immune responses. In validation, the model predicted progression to ophthalmopathy a median of roughly 6.5 months before onset, with roughly 70% sensitivity and roughly 72% specificity.

This clonotype was observed a handful of times. Its antigen is unknown. Base qualities are not provided; no much larger clone lies one nucleotide away. The TCR beta CDR3 regions were amplified from RNA transcripts. A first-round RT-PCR of the TCR CDR3 used the HTBI primer set with the Qiagen OneStep RT-PCR kit. Libraries were constructed in a second round of multiplex PCR, after which size selection and purification were carried out. Sequencing of the libraries was done on an Illumina HiSeq2000 using paired-end 100 bp reads. In the paper's pipeline: SOAPnuke was used to process the raw data, removing reads that contained adapters or uncalled bases, had a mean Phred below 15, or lacked an exact match to the constant primer or identifier. COPE v1.2.5 was used to merge the high-quality paired reads, and each unique nucleotide sequence was defined as a clonotype. MiTCR v1.1 was used to align the clonotypes against IMGT TRBV, TRBD and TRBJ reference segments. The analysis was restricted to V-J combinations with a frequency above 0.0001, which together covered over 99% of the repertoires. A TCS score was defined as the ratio of F50 (clonal expansion) to E x V (chaos), with BLOSUM62-based TCRdist applied between CDR3 peptides within each V-J. Welch's t-statistics and random forest reduced 500 to 550 V-J features to about 12, which were used in a naive Bayes classifier (R e1071). TCRdb itself trimmed the public reads at Q25 with fastp, ran MiXCR and retained productive beta chains. Each entry merges the rows of one CDR3 protein and shows their most common DNA and genes. What appears here as the V and J calls and clone size reflects TCRdb's work, not the paper's. The sample table contains 340,000 or so distinct CDR3 sequences; only one count was recorded for 16% of them. Clones ranked in the top ten supply roughly a third of the sample.

Stable Graves' hyperthyroidism was defined as no progression to ophthalmopathy during 18 months of follow-up. Hyperthyroidism patients were newly diagnosed, had a disease duration of under 2 months, and were aged 18 to 65 years. Any patient with an uncontrolled infection, another autoimmune disease, pregnancy or lactation was excluded. Diagnoses were based on clinical symptoms, serum thyroxine and TRAb, thyroid ultrasound and orbital computed tomography. PBMCs were isolated from 7.5 to 10 ml of fresh peripheral blood by Ficoll-Paque density gradient centrifugation. Total RNA was extracted using Trizol reagent, and RNA quality was assessed on an Agilent 2100 Bioanalyzer. The germline V gene (reference sequence) gives CDR1 as PRHDT and CDR2 as FYEKMQ. Clipping removes 1 base from V and 7 bases from J, with 5 as the unmatched junction base count. Spanning cysteine to phenylalanine, the CDR3 consists of 14 amino acids. Only the CDR3 portion is preserved as DNA: 42 bases, with reading frame beginning at the first base.

The sample taken for sequencing was blood. The chain couples TRBV13 to TRBJ1-2; 8 nucleotides in the junction match TRBD1. This clonotype was sampled from a man aged 25-45 years with Graves' hyperthyroidism. The CDR3 is CASSLDQGASGYTF. Here is the DNA: TGTGCCAGCAGCTTAGACCAGGGGGCTAGTGGCTACACCTTC.